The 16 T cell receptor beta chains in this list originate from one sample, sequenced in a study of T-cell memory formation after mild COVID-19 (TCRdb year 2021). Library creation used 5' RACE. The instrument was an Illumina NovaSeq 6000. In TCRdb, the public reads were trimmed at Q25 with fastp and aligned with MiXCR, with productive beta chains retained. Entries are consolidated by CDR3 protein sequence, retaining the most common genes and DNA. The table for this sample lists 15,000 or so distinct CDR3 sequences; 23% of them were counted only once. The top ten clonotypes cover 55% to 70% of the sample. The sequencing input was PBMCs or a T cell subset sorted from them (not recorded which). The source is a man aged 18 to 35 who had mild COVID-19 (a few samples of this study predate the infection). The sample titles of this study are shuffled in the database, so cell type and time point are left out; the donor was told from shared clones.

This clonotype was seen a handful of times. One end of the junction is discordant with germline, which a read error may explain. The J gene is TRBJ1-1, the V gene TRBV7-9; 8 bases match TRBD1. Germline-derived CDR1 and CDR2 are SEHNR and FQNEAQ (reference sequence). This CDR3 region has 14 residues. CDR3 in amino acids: CASSRYRGNAEAFF. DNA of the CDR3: TGTGCCAGCAGCCGATACAGGGGGAACGCTGAAGCTTTCTTT.

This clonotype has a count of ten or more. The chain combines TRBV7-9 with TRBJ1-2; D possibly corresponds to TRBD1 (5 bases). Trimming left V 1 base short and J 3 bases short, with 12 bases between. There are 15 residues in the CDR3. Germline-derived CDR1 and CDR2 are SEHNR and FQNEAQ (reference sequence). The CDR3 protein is CASSLGEGPDYGYTF. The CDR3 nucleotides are TGTGCCAGCAGCTTAGGGGAGGGGCCGGACTATGGCTACACCTTC. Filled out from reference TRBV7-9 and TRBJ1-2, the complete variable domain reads DTGVSQNPRHKITKRGQNVTFRCDPISEHNRLYWYRQTLGQGPEFLTYFQNEAQLEKSRLLSDRFSAERPKGSFSTLEIQRTEQGDSAMYLCASSLGEGPDYGYTFGSGTRLTVV.

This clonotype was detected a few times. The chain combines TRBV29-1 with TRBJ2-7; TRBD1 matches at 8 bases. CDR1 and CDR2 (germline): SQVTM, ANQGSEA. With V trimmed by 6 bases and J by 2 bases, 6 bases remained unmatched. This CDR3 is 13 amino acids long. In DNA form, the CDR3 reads TGCAGCGTCACAGGGGGGAGTCCCTACGAGCAGTACTTC. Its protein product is CSVTGGSPYEQYF.

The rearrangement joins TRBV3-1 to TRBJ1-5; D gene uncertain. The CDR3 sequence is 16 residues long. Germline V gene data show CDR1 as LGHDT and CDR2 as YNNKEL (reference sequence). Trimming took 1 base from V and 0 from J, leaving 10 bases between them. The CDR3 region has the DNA TGTGCCAGCAGCCAAGGTTGGCACTATAGCAATCAGCCCCAGCATTTT. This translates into CASSQGWHYSNQPQHF.

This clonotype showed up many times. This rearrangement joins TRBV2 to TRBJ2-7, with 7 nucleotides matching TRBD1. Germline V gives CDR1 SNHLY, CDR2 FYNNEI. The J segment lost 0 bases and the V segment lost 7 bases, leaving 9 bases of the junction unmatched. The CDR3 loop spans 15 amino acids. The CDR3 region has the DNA TGTGCCAGCACGTATCGGACAGGAACCTCCTACGAGCAGTACGTC. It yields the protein CASTYRTGTSYEQYV.

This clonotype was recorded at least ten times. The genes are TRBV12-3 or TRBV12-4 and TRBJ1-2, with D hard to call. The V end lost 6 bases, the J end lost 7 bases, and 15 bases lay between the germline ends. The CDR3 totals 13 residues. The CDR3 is CASRPREAGGYTF. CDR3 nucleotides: TGTGCCAGCAGGCCTCGAGAGGCCGGTGGCTACACCTTC.

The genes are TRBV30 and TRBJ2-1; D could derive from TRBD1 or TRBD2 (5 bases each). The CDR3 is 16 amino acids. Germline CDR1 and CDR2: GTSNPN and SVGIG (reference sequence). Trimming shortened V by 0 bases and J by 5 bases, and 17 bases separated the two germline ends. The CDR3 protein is CAWSVGVRGSNNEQFF. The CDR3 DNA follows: TGTGCCTGGAGTGTAGGGGTACGAGGGAGTAACAATGAGCAGTTCTTC.

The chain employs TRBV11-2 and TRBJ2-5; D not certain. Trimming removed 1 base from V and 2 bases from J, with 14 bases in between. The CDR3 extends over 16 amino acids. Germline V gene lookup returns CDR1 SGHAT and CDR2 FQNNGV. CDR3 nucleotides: TGTGCCAGCAGCTTAGGAATATGGCAAGAGCAAGAGACCCAGTACTTC. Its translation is CASSLGIWQEQETQYF. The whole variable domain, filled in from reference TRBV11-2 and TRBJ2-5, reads EAGVAQSPRYKIIEKRQSVAFWCNPISGHATLYWYQQILGQGPKLLIQFQNNGVVDDSQLPKDRFSAERLKGVDSTLKIQPAKLEDSAVYLCASSLGIWQEQETQYFGPGTRLLVL.

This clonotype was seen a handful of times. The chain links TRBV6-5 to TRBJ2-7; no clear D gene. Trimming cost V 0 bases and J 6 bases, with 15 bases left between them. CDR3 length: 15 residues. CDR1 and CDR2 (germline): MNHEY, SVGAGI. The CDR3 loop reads CASSYSNPPVGEQYF. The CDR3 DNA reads TGTGCCAGCAGTTACTCGAACCCCCCGGTGGGCGAGCAGTACTTC.

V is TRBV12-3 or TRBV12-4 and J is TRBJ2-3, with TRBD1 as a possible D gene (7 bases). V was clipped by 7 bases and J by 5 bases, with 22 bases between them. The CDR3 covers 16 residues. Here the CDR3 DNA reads TGTGCCAGCACCCTGGAGGGGGCCTATGATGGAGATACGCAGTATTTT. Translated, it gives CASTLEGAYDGDTQYF.

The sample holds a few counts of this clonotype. The CDR3, as DNA: TGTGCCAGCAGCGAGGGACCCCCGTTCGAGGAAGCTTTCTTT. This gives the protein CASSEGPPFEEAFF. V and J are TRBV7-9 and TRBJ1-1; D is possibly TRBD1 (5 bases). This CDR3 is 14 amino acids long. Germline CDR1 SEHNR, CDR2 FQNEAQ (reference sequence). The V end lost 5 bases, the J end lost 8 bases, and 18 bases lay between the germline ends.

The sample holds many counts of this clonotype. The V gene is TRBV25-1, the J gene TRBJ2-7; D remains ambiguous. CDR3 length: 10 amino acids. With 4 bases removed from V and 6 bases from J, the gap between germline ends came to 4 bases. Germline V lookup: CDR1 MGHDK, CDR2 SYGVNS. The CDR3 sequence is CASSVREQYV. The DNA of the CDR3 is TGTGCCAGCAGTGTACGCGAGCAGTACGTC.

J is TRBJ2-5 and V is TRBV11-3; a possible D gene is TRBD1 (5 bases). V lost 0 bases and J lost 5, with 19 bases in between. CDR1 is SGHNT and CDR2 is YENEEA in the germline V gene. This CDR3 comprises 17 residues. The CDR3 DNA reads TGTGCCAGCAGCTTAGATTTCGGACGGACATCTCCGGAGACCCAGTACTTC. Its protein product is CASSLDFGRTSPETQYF.

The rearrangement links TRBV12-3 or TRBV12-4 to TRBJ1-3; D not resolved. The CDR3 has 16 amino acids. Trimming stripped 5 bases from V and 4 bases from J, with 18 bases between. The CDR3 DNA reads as TGTGCCAGCAGTCCCGAGCTGGGCCTCAGAGGAAACACCATATATTTT. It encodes CASSPELGLRGNTIYF.

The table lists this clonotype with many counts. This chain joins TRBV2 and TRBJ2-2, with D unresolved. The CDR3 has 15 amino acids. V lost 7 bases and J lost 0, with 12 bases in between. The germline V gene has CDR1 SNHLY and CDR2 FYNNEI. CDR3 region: CASIGLTPNTGELFF. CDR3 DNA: TGTGCCAGCATCGGGCTAACACCGAACACCGGGGAGCTGTTTTTT.

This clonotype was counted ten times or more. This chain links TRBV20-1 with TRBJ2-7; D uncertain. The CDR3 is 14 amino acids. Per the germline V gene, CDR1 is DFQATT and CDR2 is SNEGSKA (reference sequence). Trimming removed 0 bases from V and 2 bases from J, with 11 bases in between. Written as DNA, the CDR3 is TGCAGTGCTAGAGACCGGTTCCTGCCCTACGAGCAGTACTTC. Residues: CSARDRFLPYEQYF.